This entry lists 5 T cell receptor beta chains sequenced from one sample in a study of shared clonotypes between healthy human individuals. Here immunoSEQ multiplex PCR was the method, and the copy in TCRdb shows in-frame clones only, minus some. Here the sample spans 650,000 to 800,000 clones, 55% to 75% being singletons. Material for sequencing was memory CD4+ T cells sorted from blood. Described subset: CD45RA-negative fraction. Receptors originate from a woman aged 30 to 39 in good health.

The chain couples TRBV28 to TRBJ2-7, with a weak D call TRBD1 (6 bases). Germline V gene data show CDR1 as MDHEN and CDR2 as SYDVKM. Trimming took 8 bases from V and 4 from J, leaving 9 bases between them. The CDR3 runs 11 residues. The CDR3 is CASYRDYEQYF. The DNA for the CDR3 is TGTGCCAGCTACAGGGATTACGAGCAGTACTTC.

This CDR3 is CASSPTSGSSTGELFF. Written as DNA, the CDR3 is TGCGCCAGCAGCCCGACTAGCGGGAGTAGCACCGGGGAGCTGTTTTTT. The chain couples TRBV5-1 to TRBJ2-2; TRBD2 matches at 12 bases. Losses at the gene ends were 4 bases for V and 4 bases for J; bases not matched to a gene: 5. CDR1 is SGHRS, CDR2 YFSETQ, per germline. The CDR3 sequence is 16 residues long.

A note on this clone: Other nucleotide sequences from this sample produce the same CDR3. The CDR3 DNA reads TGTGCCAGTAGTGGGACAGGGAATCAGCCCCAGCATTTT. This sequence encodes CASSGTGNQPQHF. The rearrangement joins TRBV19 to TRBJ1-5; TRBD1 matches 9 bases. Germline V CDR1 and CDR2: LNHDA, SQIVND (reference sequence). J was trimmed by 4 bases and V by 5 bases; bases with no gene match: 0. The CDR3 has 13 residues.

In this sample, this clone turned up once. This sequence joins TRBV9 and TRBJ2-7, with unresolved D. Germline CDR1 and CDR2: SGDLS and YYNGEE. The CDR3 contains 15 residues. Trimming pared 4 bases from V and 0 bases from J, leaving 14 bases between. The CDR3 protein is CASSKGRRDSYEQYF. The CDR3 DNA follows: TGTGCCAGCAGCAAAGGTCGGCGAGACTCCTACGAGCAGTACTTC.

This chain connects TRBV6-1 to TRBJ1-4; weak D call: TRBD1 (5 bases). The CDR3 runs 11 residues. Germline CDR1 MNHNS, CDR2 SASEGT. Trimming cost V 8 bases and J 13 bases, with 14 bases left between them. DNA for the CDR3: TGTGCCAGCCTCGATGGGACGGGACTGTTTTTT. This sequence encodes CASLDGTGLFF.